One sample yielded the 32 T cell receptor beta chains listed below, sequenced in a study of cytomegalovirus exposure and HLA in healthy donors. 60 Vbeta and 13 Jbeta primers were used in PCR. The protocol was immunoSEQ multiplex PCR, while the TCRdb copy is restricted to in-frame clones and leaves out a portion. The repertoire holds 110,000 or so clones, with 67% as singletons. The material sequenced was PBMCs. The source of these receptors is a young man in good health and CMV-seropositive.

This sequence joins TRBV4-2 and TRBJ2-7; TRBD2 agrees at 7 bases. Looked up from germline, CDR1 is LGHNA and CDR2 is YNFKEQ. This CDR3 has 14 amino acids. V lost 1 base to trimming and J lost 5 bases; unmatched junction nucleotides: 5. DNA of the CDR3: TGTGCCAGCAGCCAAGGGGGGGAGGGCGACGAGCAGTACTTC. Its protein is CASSQGGEGDEQYF.

The chain has TRBV4-2 and TRBJ2-5, with 11 bases fitting TRBD2. This CDR3 is 16 amino acids long. Germline V gene sequence: CDR1 LGHNA, CDR2 YNFKEQ. The J segment lost 5 bases and the V segment lost 5 bases, leaving 10 bases of the junction unmatched. The DNA for the CDR3 is TGTGCCAGCAGCGAAGGGAGTAGCGGGGGGGAGGAGACCCAGTACTTC. This gives the protein CASSEGSSGGEETQYF.

The chain combines TRBV10-3 with TRBJ2-5, with 15 nucleotides matching TRBD2. J lost 3 bases, V lost 9 bases, and 5 bases had no gene match. The CDR3 spans 15 residues. CDR1 and CDR2 from the germline V gene are ENHRY and SYGVKD. In nucleotides, the CDR3 is TGTGCCATGGGGACTAGCGGGGGGCCCAAAGAGACCCAGTACTTC. Translating gives CAMGTSGGPKETQYF.

In this sample, this clone turned up a few times. The chain is built from TRBV6-5 and TRBJ1-2; no firm D call. The germline V and J ends were trimmed by 6 bases and 5 bases, with 19 bases remaining between them. The CDR3 spans 15 residues. Germline lookup yields CDR1 MNHEY and CDR2 SVGAGI. The CDR3 sequence is CASSVQGGVWYGYTF. The CDR3 nucleotides read TGTGCCAGCAGCGTACAAGGCGGGGTCTGGTATGGCTACACCTTC.

The rearrangement joins TRBV18 to TRBJ2-7; 7 bases line up with TRBD1. The CDR3 consists of 14 residues. J was trimmed by 3 bases and V by 1 base; bases with no gene match: 3. The germline gives CDR1 KGHSH, CDR2 LQKENI. DNA of the CDR3: TGTGCCAGCTCACCACTAAGGGACAGCTACGAGCAGTACGTC. Its translation: CASSPLRDSYEQYV.

The chain has TRBV6-1 and TRBJ1-4; D call uncertain. CDR1 MNHNS and CDR2 SASEGT come from the germline V gene. The CDR3 has 14 residues. V lost 6 bases to trimming and J lost 7 bases, with 15 bases between them. The CDR3 here is CASRQTRGGEKLFF. Here the CDR3 DNA reads TGTGCCAGCAGGCAGACGAGAGGAGGTGAAAAACTGTTTTTT.

This chain uses TRBV5-1 with TRBJ2-3, with TRBD1 identical over 9 bases. J lost 2 bases, V lost 0 bases, and 16 bases had no gene match. The CDR3 sequence is 20 residues long. CDR1 is SGHRS and CDR2 is YFSETQ in the germline V gene. The CDR3 here is CASSLDGVTGGFRNTDTQYF. The DNA of the CDR3 is TGCGCCAGCAGCTTGGACGGGGTTACAGGGGGCTTTCGGAACACAGATACGCAGTATTTT.

A few counts support this clone. This chain links TRBV6-1 with TRBJ1-6, with D tentatively TRBD1 (5 bases). The CDR3 has 14 amino acids. V lost 7 bases and J 3 bases, leaving 10 bases between the germline ends. Germline assignment: CDR1 MNHNS and CDR2 SASEGT. CDR3 sequence: CASIQGFYNSPLHF. The CDR3, as DNA: TGTGCCAGCATTCAGGGTTTCTATAATTCACCCCTCCACTTT.

The chain has TRBV30 and TRBJ1-5; 9 bases are shared with TRBD1. Germline CDR1 reads GTSNPN; CDR2 reads SVGIG (reference sequence). V trimming: 2 bases; J trimming: 5 bases; junction bases outside the gene matches: 10. The CDR3 is made up of 16 amino acids. The CDR3 is CAWSRPDRGWDQPQHF. The CDR3 nucleotides read TGTGCCTGGAGTCGGCCGGACAGGGGATGGGATCAGCCCCAGCATTTT.

The gene calls are TRBV11-3 and TRBJ1-1; D might be TRBD1 (5 bases). The V gene lost 1 base and the J gene lost 0 bases, with 9 bases spanning the gap. Germline-derived CDR1 and CDR2 are SGHNT and YENEEA. The CDR3 runs to 15 residues. DNA for the CDR3: TGTGCCAGCAGCTTAGGGACATCCGTGAACACTGAAGCTTTCTTT. Amino acid sequence: CASSLGTSVNTEAFF. Filled out from reference TRBV11-3 and TRBJ1-1, the complete variable domain reads EAGVVQSPRYKIIEKKQPVAFWCNPISGHNTLYWYLQNLGQGPELLIRYENEEAVDDSQLPKDRFSAERLKGVDSTLKIQPAELGDSAVYLCASSLGTSVNTEAFFGQGTRLTVV.

The CDR3 nucleotides are TGCGCCAGCACCGGGAGACAAGAGACCCAGTACTTC. It specifies CASTGRQETQYF. V usage is TRBV10-2 and J usage is TRBJ2-5, with D maybe TRBD2 (6 bases). Trimming stripped 7 bases from V and 2 bases from J, with 8 bases between. The CDR3 extends over 12 amino acids. Germline CDR1 is WSHSY and CDR2 is SAAADI.

The rearrangement joins TRBV9 to TRBJ2-1; 10 positions match TRBD1. In germline, CDR1 is SGDLS, CDR2 YYNGEE. The CDR3 runs 16 residues. V was pared by 6 bases and J by 7 bases, with 13 bases of the junction left unmatched. CDR3 nucleotides: TGTGCCAGCACCTCCTTCGGGGCGGGACAGGGGAATGAGCAGTTCTTC. It is translated as CASTSFGAGQGNEQFF.

This clone was seen a single time. This rearrangement joins TRBV5-1 to TRBJ1-2; D might be TRBD1 (6 bases). Germline V gene data show CDR1 as SGHRS and CDR2 as YFSETQ. This CDR3 has 15 amino acids. The ends were cut back, 5 bases at V and 4 bases at J, with 18 bases in the middle. Written as DNA, the CDR3 is TGCGCCAGCAGTCAGGGACATCCGAGGGGCTATGGCTACACCTTC. Encoded protein: CASSQGHPRGYGYTF.

The rearrangement links TRBV6-6 to TRBJ2-3; D unclear. There are 13 residues in the CDR3. Trimming removed 0 bases at V and 5 bases at J, with 6 bases between. Germline loops: CDR1 MNHNY, CDR2 SVGAGI (reference sequence). The CDR3 DNA reads TGTGCCAGCAGTTACTCCTATCAAGATACGCAGTATTTT. Translating gives CASSYSYQDTQYF.

The chain employs TRBV30 and TRBJ1-2; the D gene is possibly TRBD1 (6 bases). Germline V lookup: CDR1 GTSNPN, CDR2 SVGIG (reference sequence). V was clipped by 4 bases and J by 2 bases, with 14 bases between them. This CDR3 is built from 14 residues. The CDR3: CAWIVQGLNYGYTF. CDR3 bases: TGTGCCTGGATAGTGCAGGGGCTGAACTATGGCTACACCTTC.

The gene calls are TRBV21-1 and TRBJ1-2; TRBD1 reflects the table's D call only, with no check against the DNA. TRBV21-1 is a pseudogene locus. This CDR3 spans 10 amino acids. The CDR3 DNA is TGTGCCAGCAGTGGCCTTCGCTACACCTTC. Translating gives CASSGLRYTF.

V and J are TRBV4-1 and TRBJ2-5, with TRBD1 matching 9 bases. CDR3 size: 17 residues. V was clipped by 1 base and J by 7 bases; unmatched bases: 13. Germline CDR1 is MGHRA and CDR2 is YSYEKL. CDR3 DNA sequence: TGCGCCAGCAGCCAAGGAACACACCGGGACAGGGCCCCGACCCAGTACTTC. The encoded protein is CASSQGTHRDRAPTQYF.

The rearrangement uses TRBV25-1 and TRBJ1-2; no clear D gene. From germline, CDR1 is MGHDK and CDR2 SYGVNS. This CDR3 comprises 12 residues. The V and J ends lost 6 bases and 14 bases respectively, with 19 bases between them. The CDR3 reads CASSRRIGPGTF. The CDR3 region has the DNA TGTGCCAGCAGCCGAAGGATAGGCCCGGGGACCTTC.

The chain carries TRBV6-1 and TRBJ1-1; D remains ambiguous. Per germline, CDR1 MNHNS and CDR2 SASEGT. The CDR3 is 13 residues long. V dropped 7 bases and J dropped 4 bases, with 13 bases sitting between them. CDR3 coding DNA: TGTGCCAGCACCCCTTACCGGGGCACTGAAGCTTTCTTT. Encoded protein: CASTPYRGTEAFF.

CDR3 in amino acids: CATSRDLGQRYNEQFF. The CDR3 nucleotides are TGTGCCACCAGCAGAGATTTAGGACAGCGATACAATGAGCAGTTCTTC. The chain couples TRBV15 to TRBJ2-1; D is possibly TRBD1 (6 bases). This CDR3 spans 16 amino acids. Germline V gives CDR1 LNHNV, CDR2 YYDKDF (reference sequence). Trimming took off 0 bases at V and 4 bases at J, with 13 bases between the two ends.

The chain recombines TRBV7-9 with TRBJ1-1, with D maybe TRBD1 (5 bases). Trimming stripped 5 bases from V and 6 bases from J, with 22 bases between. This CDR3 has 16 amino acids. Germline loops: CDR1 SEHNR, CDR2 FQNEAQ (reference sequence). The CDR3 loop is CASSPDKARALSEAFF. CDR3 in DNA: TGTGCCAGCAGCCCCGACAAAGCCAGGGCCTTATCTGAAGCTTTCTTT.

The rearrangement uses TRBV5-1 and TRBJ2-6, with a possible D match to TRBD2 (5 bases). There are 16 residues in the CDR3. Germline CDR1 and CDR2: SGHRS and YFSETQ. Trimming took 2 bases from V and 3 from J, leaving 12 bases between them. The CDR3 DNA reads as TGCGCCAGCAGCTTAGGGCCGGGGTATGGGGCCAACGTCCTGACTTTC. Translation: CASSLGPGYGANVLTF.

Only a few counts were recorded for this clone. The rearrangement joins TRBV10-1 to TRBJ2-1; 8 nucleotides align to TRBD2. Germline CDR1 reads WNHNN; CDR2 reads SYGVQD (reference sequence). The CDR3 sequence is 18 residues long. V lost 0 bases and J lost 0; bases outside the gene matches: 7. CDR3: CASSESSGRYPSYNEQFF. The CDR3 DNA is TGCGCCAGCAGTGAGTCGAGCGGGAGATACCCCTCCTACAATGAGCAGTTCTTC.

The V call is TRBV7-9, the J call TRBJ2-3, with a weak D call TRBD1 (5 bases). The length of the CDR3 is 16 residues. V was clipped by 5 bases and J by 2 bases, with 17 bases between them. Germline V gives CDR1 SEHNR, CDR2 FQNEAQ (reference sequence). This CDR3 reads CASSLGDGHYTDTQYF. The DNA for the CDR3 is TGTGCCAGCAGCCTAGGAGACGGACACTACACAGATACGCAGTATTTT.

This sequence joins TRBV12-5 and TRBJ2-1; perhaps TRBD1 as D (6 bases). There are 17 residues in the CDR3. Germline V gene lookup returns CDR1 LGHNT and CDR2 FRNRAP. The V and J ends lost 1 base and 4 bases respectively, with 17 bases between them. The CDR3 loop reads CASGLAGMDREYNEQFF. The CDR3 DNA reads TGTGCTAGTGGTTTGGCCGGTATGGACAGAGAGTACAATGAGCAGTTCTTC.

The chain employs TRBV18 and TRBJ1-2, with D maybe TRBD1 (6 bases). CDR1 is KGHSH, CDR2 LQKENI, per germline. Trimming stripped 2 bases from V and 0 bases from J, with 25 bases between. CDR3 size: 20 residues. DNA for the CDR3: TGTGCCAGCTCACCATTTAGCCCGGGCAGGGGCACAGTAGCTAACTATGGCTACACCTTC. Protein sequence: CASSPFSPGRGTVANYGYTF.

Comments on this clone: Other DNA sequences from this sample encode an identical CDR3 as well. The chain has TRBV15 and TRBJ1-1; D is ambiguous. This CDR3 is 15 amino acids long. Trimming removed 0 bases from V and 1 base from J, with 9 bases in between. The germline V gene has CDR1 LNHNV and CDR2 YYDKDF (reference sequence). DNA for the CDR3: TGTGCCACCAGCAGAGATCCCGGTGGGAACACTGAAGCTTTCTTT. It translates to CATSRDPGGNTEAFF.

The gene calls are TRBV5-7 and TRBJ1-4, with a tentative D call TRBD1 (5 bases). TRBV5-7 is an ORF for which the function is uncertain. The CDR3 has 17 residues. V was shortened by 0 bases and J by 3 bases, with 15 bases between the two germline ends. Here the CDR3 reads CASSLGRDRPANEKLFF. The CDR3 region has the DNA TGTGCCAGCAGCTTGGGGAGAGACAGACCCGCTAATGAAAAACTGTTTTTT.

The J gene is TRBJ2-2, the V gene TRBV7-8; D is unclear. Germline V gene data show CDR1 as SGHVS and CDR2 as FQNEAQ. V was clipped by 1 base and J by 4 bases, with 4 bases between them. This CDR3 has 13 amino acids. In nucleotides, the CDR3 is TGTGCCAGCAGCTTAGGGCCCACCGGGGAGCTGTTTTTT. Translation gives CASSLGPTGELFF.

The chain carries TRBV4-1 and TRBJ1-1, with 7 bases aligning to TRBD1. Germline V CDR1 and CDR2: MGHRA, YSYEKL. The trim removed 0 bases at V and 0 bases at J, leaving 4 bases unmatched. The CDR3 length is 16 residues. CDR3 coding DNA: TGCGCCAGCAGCCAAGAACAGGGGACCTTGAACACTGAAGCTTTCTTT. Its protein is CASSQEQGTLNTEAFF.

V and J are TRBV27 and TRBJ2-4; D possibly corresponds to TRBD2 (6 bases). CDR3 length: 15 residues. Germline CDR1 MNHEY, CDR2 SMNVEV (reference sequence). The V gene lost 5 bases and the J gene lost 7 bases, with 18 bases spanning the gap. Here the CDR3 DNA reads TGTGCCAGCAGTCCGACCTCGGGACTCCTTAACATTCAGTACTTC. This translates into CASSPTSGLLNIQYF.

The chain is built from TRBV6-1 and TRBJ2-3, with 9 bases lining up with TRBD2. CDR3 length: 17 amino acids. V shed 4 bases, J shed 3 bases, and the junction held 11 bases outside the gene matches. Germline values: CDR1 MNHNS, CDR2 SASEGT. CDR3 in DNA: TGTGCCAGCAGTGGGACCTTTAGCGGGGGAAGTACAGATACGCAGTATTTT. Translated: CASSGTFSGGSTDTQYF.